Presented here are 5 T cell receptor beta chains from one specimen sequenced in a study of OX40 agonist ivuxolimab in advanced cancers. The repertoire was sequenced with immunoSEQ multiplex PCR; TCRdb's copy has only in-frame clones and lacks some. The sample consists of 30,000 to 40,000 clones, 80% to 90% of them appearing once. This specimen consisted of CD4+ or CD8+ T cells sorted from blood, obtained in a trial of the OX40 agonist ivuxolimab. The receptors here all came from an adult with an advanced solid tumor such as melanoma, head and neck, liver or kidney cancer.

The rearrangement joins TRBV5-5 to TRBJ1-1; D is possibly TRBD1 (5 bases). CDR1 SGHKS and CDR2 YYEKEE come from the germline V gene (reference sequence). V gave up 2 bases and J gave up 4 bases, with 6 bases separating them. The CDR3 spans 12 residues. CDR3 amino acids: CASSLTGTEAFF. As DNA, the CDR3 is TGTGCCAGCAGCTTAACAGGCACTGAAGCTTTCTTT.

The CDR3 region is CASSQQWDRGSGYGYTF. In DNA form, the CDR3 reads TGCGCCAGCAGCCAACAGTGGGACAGGGGGTCGGGCTATGGCTACACCTTC. The V gene is TRBV4-3, the J gene TRBJ1-2, with 11 nucleotides matching TRBD1. Germline CDR1 and CDR2: LGHNA and YSLEER. The CDR3 is 17 amino acids. With V trimmed by 2 bases and J by 4 bases, 9 bases remained unmatched.

V usage is TRBV7-6 and J usage is TRBJ1-1, with D unresolved. The V gene lost 2 bases and the J gene lost 3 bases, with 10 bases spanning the gap. This CDR3 spans 14 amino acids. Germline CDR1 reads SGHVS; CDR2 reads FNYEAQ. CDR3 sequence reads: CASSLIQTDTEAFF. The DNA for the CDR3 is TGTGCCAGCAGCTTAATACAGACCGACACTGAAGCTTTCTTT.

J is TRBJ2-7 and V is TRBV23-1; 8 bases agree with TRBD1. TRBV23-1 is an open reading frame whose function is uncertain. Trimming cost V 3 bases and J 13 bases; bases outside gene matches: 5. CDR3 length: 11 residues. Here the CDR3 reads CASSHPGQAYF. Written as DNA, the CDR3 is TGCGCCAGCAGTCATCCGGGACAGGCCTACTTC.

V gene TRBV29-1 combines with J gene TRBJ1-1; 12 bases align to TRBD1. Germline V gene data show CDR1 as SQVTM and CDR2 as ANQGSEA. The CDR3 loop spans 14 amino acids. V shed 7 bases, J shed 6 bases, and the junction held 9 bases outside the gene matches. This chain's CDR3 is CSGVLGQGASEAFF. The CDR3 DNA sequence: TGCAGCGGGGTGTTGGGACAGGGGGCTTCTGAAGCTTTCTTT.